This record looks at one T cell receptor (beta chain) sequence and its context. Its cognate antigen is unknown. The data derive from a study of CD8 T cells in ankylosing spondylitis. Findings and caveats of the study: Typical of ankylosing spondylitis blood, it appeared, was a TCR beta motif of under 10 highly homologous variants. Researchers reportedly found disease-linked clones significantly enriched in matched ankylosing spondylitis synovial fluid.

This CDR3 region has 15 residues. V trimming: 5 bases; J trimming: 5 bases; junction bases outside the gene matches: 11. Germline V gives CDR1 MNHNS, CDR2 SASEGT. TCRdb analysed the 5' RACE reads with MiXCR anew, one entry per CDR3 protein. Of 650,000 to 800,000 distinct CDR3 sequences detected, around 19% appear once; the ten largest clones hold 15% to 20%. The sequence derives from a male donor with ankylosing spondylitis. The specimen was blood, either unsorted or a sorted T cell fraction (not recorded which). V usage is TRBV6-1 and J usage is TRBJ1-1; TRBD1 matches 7 bases. The CDR3 DNA reads as TGTGCCAGCAGTCCCCCGCCGACAGGGCGGACTGAAGCTTTCTTT. This sequence encodes CASSPPPTGRTEAFF.